This T cell receptor beta chain is from a study of blood T cell repertoires in COVID-19. Study-level information: Sites across the United States, Italy and Spain contributed samples from acute and convalescent COVID-19. Sources were T cells, B-cell-depleted T cells, or PBMCs; the material itself was cDNA or gDNA.

V dropped 3 bases and J dropped 1 base, with 10 bases sitting between them. CDR1 SGDLS and CDR2 YYNGEE come from the germline V gene. The CDR3 contains 14 residues. Authors' data handling: It was from reference gene primer amplification that nucleated cell counts were estimated. Assay used: immunoSEQ multiplex PCR; TCRdb lists only in-frame clones, some missing. V and J calls and clone size are as listed in that table; D and trimming were resolved from the DNA. The sample records about 170,000 clones, 84% being singletons. Enrolled during active infection, Seattle patients were then followed longitudinally.

Material for sequencing was peripheral blood. This chain links TRBV9 with TRBJ1-1, with D hard to call. The clonotype originates from a woman aged 80 or over with COVID-19, enrolled during active disease. For the CDR3, the DNA is TGTGCCAGCAGCGCTATCGGGGAGAACACTGAAGCTTTCTTT. It translates to CASSAIGENTEAFF. The complete variable domain, with remaining parts taken from reference TRBV9 and TRBJ1-1, reads DSGVTQTPKHLITATGQRVTLRCSPRSGDLSVYWYQQSLDQGLQFLIQYYNGEERAKGNILERFSAQQFPDLHSELNLSSLELGDSALYFCASSAIGENTEAFFGQGTRLTVV.